Below, 6 T cell receptor beta chains from the same sample are listed, as sequenced in a study of OX40 agonist ivuxolimab in advanced cancers. Clones were sequenced by immunoSEQ multiplex PCR, and TCRdb holds only the in-frame ones, with some missing. The data show 65,000 to 75,000 clones, around 89% seen once. The starting material was CD4+ or CD8+ T cells sorted from blood, obtained in a trial of the OX40 agonist ivuxolimab. Every receptor here comes from an adult with an advanced solid tumor such as melanoma, head and neck, liver or kidney cancer.

This chain uses TRBV5-1 with TRBJ2-5; D not resolved. The length of the CDR3 is 16 residues. Germline CDR1 SGHRS, CDR2 YFSETQ. The germline V and J ends were trimmed by 0 bases and 2 bases, with 14 bases remaining between them. CDR3 DNA sequence: TGCGCCAGCAGCTTGGCCCTTTCGACATTACAAGAGACCCAGTACTTC. Its protein product is CASSLALSTLQETQYF. The complete variable domain, with remaining parts taken from reference TRBV5-1 and TRBJ2-5, reads KAGVTQTPRYLIKTRGQQVTLSCSPISGHRSVSWYQQTPGQGLQFLFEYFSETQRNKGNFPGRFSGRQFSNSRSEMNVSTLELGDSALYLCASSLALSTLQETQYFGPGTRLLVL.

V is TRBV9 and J is TRBJ2-3; 9 nucleotides agree with TRBD2. V gave up 3 bases and J gave up 4 bases; unmatched junction bases: 9. Germline CDR1 is SGDLS and CDR2 is YYNGEE. The CDR3 covers 16 residues. The CDR3 protein is CASSALAGEGSDTQYF. CDR3 sequence (DNA): TGTGCCAGCAGCGCCTTAGCGGGAGAAGGCTCAGATACGCAGTATTTT. The full variable domain, its missing parts supplied by reference TRBV9 and TRBJ2-3, is DSGVTQTPKHLITATGQRVTLRCSPRSGDLSVYWYQQSLDQGLQFLIQYYNGEERAKGNILERFSAQQFPDLHSELNLSSLELGDSALYFCASSALAGEGSDTQYFGPGTRLTVL.

The CDR3 DNA follows: TGCGCCAGCAGCCAAGGATGGGCATACAGGGAAGGCGGCTACACCTTC. Protein sequence: CASSQGWAYREGGYTF. The rearrangement joins TRBV4-1 to TRBJ1-2; D possibly corresponds to TRBD1 (6 bases). V lost 1 base, J lost 8 bases, and 20 bases lay in between. The V gene's germline CDR1 is MGHRA and CDR2 YSYEKL. This CDR3 contains 16 residues.

This chain joins TRBV5-1 and TRBJ1-1, with 8 bases lining up with TRBD1. With V trimmed by 1 base and J by 6 bases, 17 bases remained unmatched. Per the germline V gene, CDR1 is SGHRS and CDR2 is YFSETQ. The CDR3 spans 18 residues. The CDR3 sequence is CASSLRTGRPKSYSEAFF. DNA for the CDR3: TGCGCCAGCAGCTTGAGGACAGGGAGGCCGAAGTCGTACTCTGAAGCTTTCTTT.

J is TRBJ2-4 and V is TRBV5-1; D may be TRBD1 or TRBD2 (6 bases each). There are 15 residues in the CDR3. The V end lost 4 bases, the J end lost 5 bases, and 16 bases lay between the germline ends. Germline assignment: CDR1 SGHRS and CDR2 YFSETQ. The DNA for the CDR3 is TGCGCCAGCAGCCCCGGTGGGGGGCTGGAAAACATTCAGTACTTC. The encoded protein is CASSPGGGLENIQYF. The variable domain in full, completed from reference TRBV5-1 and TRBJ2-4, reads KAGVTQTPRYLIKTRGQQVTLSCSPISGHRSVSWYQQTPGQGLQFLFEYFSETQRNKGNFPGRFSGRQFSNSRSEMNVSTLELGDSALYLCASSPGGGLENIQYFGAGTRLSVL.

This clone was counted between two and nine times. V and J are TRBV18 and TRBJ1-2, with a weak D call TRBD1 (5 bases). CDR3 length equals 14 residues. The germline V and J ends were trimmed by 3 bases and 4 bases, with 12 bases remaining between them. Per the germline V gene, CDR1 is KGHSH and CDR2 is LQKENI. CDR3 loop: CASSPDSPLYGYTF. In nucleotides, the CDR3 is TGTGCCAGCTCACCCGACAGTCCCCTCTATGGCTACACCTTC.